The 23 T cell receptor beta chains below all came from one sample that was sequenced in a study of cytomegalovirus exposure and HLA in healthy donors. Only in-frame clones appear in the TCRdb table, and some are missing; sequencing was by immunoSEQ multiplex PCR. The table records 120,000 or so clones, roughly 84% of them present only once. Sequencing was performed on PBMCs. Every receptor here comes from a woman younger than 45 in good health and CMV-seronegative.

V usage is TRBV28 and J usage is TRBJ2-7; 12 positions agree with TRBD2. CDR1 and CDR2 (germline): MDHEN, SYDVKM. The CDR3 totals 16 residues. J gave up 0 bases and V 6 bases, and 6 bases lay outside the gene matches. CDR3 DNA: TGTGCCAGCAGGCCCCCGACTAGCGGGGGCTCCTACGAGCAGTACTTC. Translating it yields CASRPPTSGGSYEQYF.

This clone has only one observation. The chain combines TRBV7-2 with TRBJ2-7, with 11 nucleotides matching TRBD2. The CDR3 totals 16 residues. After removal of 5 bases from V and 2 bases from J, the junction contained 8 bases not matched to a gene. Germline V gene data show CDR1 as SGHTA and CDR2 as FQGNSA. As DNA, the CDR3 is TGTGCCAGCAGCAGGCTGACTAGCGGGGCCCCCTACGAGCAGTACTTC. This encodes CASSRLTSGAPYEQYF.

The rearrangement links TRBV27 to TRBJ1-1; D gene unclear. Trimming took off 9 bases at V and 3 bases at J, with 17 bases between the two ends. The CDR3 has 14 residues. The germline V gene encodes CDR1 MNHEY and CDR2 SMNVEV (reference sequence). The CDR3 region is CASSPLGSDTEAFF. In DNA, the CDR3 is TGTGCCAGTTCGCCCCTCGGTTCGGACACTGAAGCTTTCTTT.

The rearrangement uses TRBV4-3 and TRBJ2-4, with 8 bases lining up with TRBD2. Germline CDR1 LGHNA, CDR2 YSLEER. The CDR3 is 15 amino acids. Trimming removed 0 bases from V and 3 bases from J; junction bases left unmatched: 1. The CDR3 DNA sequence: TGCGCCAGCAGCCAAGAGGCGGGGGGCAAAAACATTCAGTACTTC. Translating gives CASSQEAGGKNIQYF.

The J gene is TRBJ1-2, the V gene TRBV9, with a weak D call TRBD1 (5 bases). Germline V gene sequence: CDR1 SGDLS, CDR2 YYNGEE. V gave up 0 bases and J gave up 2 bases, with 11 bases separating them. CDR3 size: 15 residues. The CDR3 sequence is CASSVDRRGNYGYTF. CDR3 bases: TGTGCCAGCAGCGTAGATCGCCGGGGGAACTATGGCTACACCTTC. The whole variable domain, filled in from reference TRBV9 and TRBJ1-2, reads DSGVTQTPKHLITATGQRVTLRCSPRSGDLSVYWYQQSLDQGLQFLIQYYNGEERAKGNILERFSAQQFPDLHSELNLSSLELGDSALYFCASSVDRRGNYGYTFGSGTRLTVV.

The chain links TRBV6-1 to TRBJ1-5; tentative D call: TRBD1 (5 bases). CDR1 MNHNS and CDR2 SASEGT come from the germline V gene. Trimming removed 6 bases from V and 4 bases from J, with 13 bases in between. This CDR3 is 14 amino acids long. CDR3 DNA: TGTGCCAGCAGCCCGACGGGGGGGAATCAGCCCCAGCATTTT. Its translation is CASSPTGGNQPQHF.

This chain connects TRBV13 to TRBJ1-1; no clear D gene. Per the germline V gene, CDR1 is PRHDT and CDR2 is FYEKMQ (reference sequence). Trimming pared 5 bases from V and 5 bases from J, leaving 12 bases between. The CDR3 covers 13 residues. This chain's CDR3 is CASSHRVLTEAFF. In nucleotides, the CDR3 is TGTGCCAGCAGCCATCGGGTGCTGACTGAAGCTTTCTTT.

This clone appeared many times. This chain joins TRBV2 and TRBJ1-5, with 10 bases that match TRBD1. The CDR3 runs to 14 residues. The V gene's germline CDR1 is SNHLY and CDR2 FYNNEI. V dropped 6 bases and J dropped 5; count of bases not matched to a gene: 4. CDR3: CASRGQGGDQPQHF. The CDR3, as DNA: TGTGCCAGCAGAGGACAGGGGGGAGATCAGCCCCAGCATTTT.

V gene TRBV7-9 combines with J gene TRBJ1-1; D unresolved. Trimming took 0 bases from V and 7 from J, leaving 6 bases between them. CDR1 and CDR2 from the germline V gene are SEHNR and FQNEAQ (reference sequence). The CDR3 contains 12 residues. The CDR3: CASSLAISEAFF. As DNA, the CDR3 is TGTGCCAGCAGCTTAGCCATCAGTGAAGCTTTCTTT.

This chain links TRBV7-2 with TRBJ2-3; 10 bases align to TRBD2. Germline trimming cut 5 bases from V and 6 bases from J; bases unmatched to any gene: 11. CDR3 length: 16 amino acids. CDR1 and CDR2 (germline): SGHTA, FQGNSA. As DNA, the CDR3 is TGTGCCAGCAGCCTGACTAGCGGGCGGGCACAGGATACGCAGTATTTT. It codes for CASSLTSGRAQDTQYF. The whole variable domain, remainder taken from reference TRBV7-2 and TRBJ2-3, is GAGVSQSPSNKVTEKGKDVELRCDPISGHTALYWYRQSLGQGLEFLIYFQGNSAPDKSGLPSDRFSAERTGGSVSTLTIQRTQQEDSAVYLCASSLTSGRAQDTQYFGPGTRLTVL.

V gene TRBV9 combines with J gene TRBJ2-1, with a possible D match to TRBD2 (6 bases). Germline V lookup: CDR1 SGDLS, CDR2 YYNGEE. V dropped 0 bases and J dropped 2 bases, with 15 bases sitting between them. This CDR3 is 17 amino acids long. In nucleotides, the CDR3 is TGTGCCAGCAGCGTAGGGGCTCGCGGGGTTACCTACAATGAGCAGTTCTTC. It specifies CASSVGARGVTYNEQFF.

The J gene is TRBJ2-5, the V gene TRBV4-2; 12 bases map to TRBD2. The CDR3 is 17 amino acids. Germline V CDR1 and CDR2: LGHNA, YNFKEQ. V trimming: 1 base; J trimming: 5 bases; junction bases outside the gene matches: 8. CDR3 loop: CASSQGSLAGGVETQYF. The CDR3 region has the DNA TGTGCCAGCAGCCAAGGGTCCCTAGCGGGGGGGGTGGAGACCCAGTACTTC.

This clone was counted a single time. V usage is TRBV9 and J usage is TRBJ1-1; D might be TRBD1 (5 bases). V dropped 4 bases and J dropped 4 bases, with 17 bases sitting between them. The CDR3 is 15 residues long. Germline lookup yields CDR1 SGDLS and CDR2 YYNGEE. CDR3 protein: CASSPRTMPGTEAFF. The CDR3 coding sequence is TGTGCCAGCAGCCCCCGGACAATGCCGGGCACTGAAGCTTTCTTT.

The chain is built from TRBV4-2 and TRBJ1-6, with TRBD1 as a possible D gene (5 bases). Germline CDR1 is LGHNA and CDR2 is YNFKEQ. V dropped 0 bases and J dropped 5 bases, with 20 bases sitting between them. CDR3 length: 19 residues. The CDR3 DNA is TGTGCCAGCAGCCAAGAATCCGCCGCTACCAGGGCAAATAATTCACCCCTCCACTTT. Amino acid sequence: CASSQESAATRANNSPLHF.

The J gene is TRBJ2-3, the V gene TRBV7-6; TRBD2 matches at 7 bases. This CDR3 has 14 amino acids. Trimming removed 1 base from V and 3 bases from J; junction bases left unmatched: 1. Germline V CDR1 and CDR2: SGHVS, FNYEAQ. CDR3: CASSLGTSTDTQYF. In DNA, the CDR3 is TGTGCCAGCAGCTTAGGGACTAGTACAGATACGCAGTATTTT.

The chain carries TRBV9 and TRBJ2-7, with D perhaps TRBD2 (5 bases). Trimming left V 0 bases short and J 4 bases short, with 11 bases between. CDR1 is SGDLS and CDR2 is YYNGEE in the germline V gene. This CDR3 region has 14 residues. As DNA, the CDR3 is TGTGCCAGCAGCGTAGAGGACGGGGTTTACGAGCAGTACTTC. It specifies CASSVEDGVYEQYF.

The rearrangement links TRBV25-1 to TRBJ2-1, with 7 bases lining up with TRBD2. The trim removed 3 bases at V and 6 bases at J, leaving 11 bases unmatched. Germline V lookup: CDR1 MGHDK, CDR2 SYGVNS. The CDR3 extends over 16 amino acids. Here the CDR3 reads CASSDQRRGMVNEQFF. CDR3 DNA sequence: TGTGCCAGCAGTGACCAGAGGCGGGGGATGGTCAATGAGCAGTTCTTC.

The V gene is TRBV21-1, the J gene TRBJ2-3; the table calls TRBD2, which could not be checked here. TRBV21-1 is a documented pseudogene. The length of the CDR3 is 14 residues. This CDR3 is CASSNVGGKDTQYF. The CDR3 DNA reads TGTGCCAGCAGCAACGTGGGGGGGAAAGATACGCAGTATTTT.

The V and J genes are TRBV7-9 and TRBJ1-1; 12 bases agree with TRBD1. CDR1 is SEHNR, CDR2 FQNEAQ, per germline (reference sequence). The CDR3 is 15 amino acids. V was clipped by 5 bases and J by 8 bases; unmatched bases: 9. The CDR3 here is CASSEPGQGAGEAFF. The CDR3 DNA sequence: TGTGCCAGCAGCGAACCGGGACAGGGGGCAGGGGAAGCTTTCTTT.

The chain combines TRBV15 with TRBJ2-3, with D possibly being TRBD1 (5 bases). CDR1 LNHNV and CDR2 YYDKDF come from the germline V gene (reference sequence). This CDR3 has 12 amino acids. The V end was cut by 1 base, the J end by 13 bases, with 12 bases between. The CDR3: CATSRAEGAKYF. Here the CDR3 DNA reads TGTGCCACCAGCAGAGCAGAAGGGGCGAAGTATTTT.

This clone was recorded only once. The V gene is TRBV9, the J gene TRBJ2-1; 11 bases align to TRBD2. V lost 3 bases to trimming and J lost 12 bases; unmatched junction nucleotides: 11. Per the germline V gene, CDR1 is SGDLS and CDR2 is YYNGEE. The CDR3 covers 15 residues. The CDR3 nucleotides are TGTGCCAGCAGCGACCAAACTCTCCTAGCGGGGGGGCAGTTCTTC. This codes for CASSDQTLLAGGQFF.

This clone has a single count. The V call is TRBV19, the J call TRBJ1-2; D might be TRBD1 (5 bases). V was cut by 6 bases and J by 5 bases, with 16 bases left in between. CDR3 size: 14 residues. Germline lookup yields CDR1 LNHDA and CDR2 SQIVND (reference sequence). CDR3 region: CASRGGTGPYGYTF. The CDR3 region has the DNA TGTGCCAGTAGGGGGGGAACTGGCCCTTATGGCTACACCTTC.

The CDR3 sequence is CASSLQESSYEQYF. Here the CDR3 DNA reads TGTGCCAGCAGCTTACAGGAAAGCTCCTACGAGCAGTACTTC. The chain carries TRBV7-3 and TRBJ2-7; the D is unclear. The V end was cut by 2 bases, the J end by 0 bases, with 8 bases between. This CDR3 contains 14 residues. Germline CDR1 reads SGHTA; CDR2 reads FQGTGA.